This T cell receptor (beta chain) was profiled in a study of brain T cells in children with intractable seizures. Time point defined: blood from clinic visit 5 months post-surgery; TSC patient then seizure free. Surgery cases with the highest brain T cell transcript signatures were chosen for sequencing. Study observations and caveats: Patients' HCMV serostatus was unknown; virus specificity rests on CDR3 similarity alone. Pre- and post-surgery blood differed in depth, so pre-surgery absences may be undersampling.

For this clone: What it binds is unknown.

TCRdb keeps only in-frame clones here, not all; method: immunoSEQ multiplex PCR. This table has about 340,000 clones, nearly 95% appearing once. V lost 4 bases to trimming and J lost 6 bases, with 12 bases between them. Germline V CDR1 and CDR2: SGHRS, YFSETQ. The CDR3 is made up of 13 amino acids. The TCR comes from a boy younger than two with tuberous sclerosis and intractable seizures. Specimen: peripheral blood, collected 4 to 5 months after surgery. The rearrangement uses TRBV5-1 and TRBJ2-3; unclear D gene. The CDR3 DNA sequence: TGCGCCAGCAGCATCGGCCTGGTGGATACGCAGTATTTT. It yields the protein CASSIGLVDTQYF.